Sequencing of this T cell receptor (beta chain) was carried out in a study of T cell clones after liver transplantation (dated by TCRdb to the late 2010s). Turning to the overall study: The samples were obtained from ITN030ST, a randomized trial that attempted immunosuppression withdrawal within 2 years after liver transplantation. As an antigen-independent comparator for the donor-reactive sequences, third party-reactive TCRbeta sequences from pre-transplant MLRs were identified as well. Of the eight recipients, a few were HCV-positive, while the remaining recipients had been transplanted for non-autoimmune, non-viral indications. The subjects received no induction therapy and were kept on standard immunosuppression until randomization at 12-24 months post-transplant. Tolerance was defined as complete withdrawal of immunosuppression for at least one year without a rise in liver enzymes beyond twice the upper limit of normal. After a pre-transplant mixed lymphocyte reaction, TCRbeta sequencing was used to pinpoint donor-reactive T cell clones, which were subsequently tracked in post-transplant blood. The studied cohort comprised 8 liver transplant recipients, 3 classified as tolerant and 5 as non-tolerant. General findings and caveats noted by the study authors: Conclusions were preliminary, limited by small, heterogeneous patient numbers and non-standardized post-transplant time points. Once repertoire turnover was taken into account, donor-reactive detection showed a significant reduction for CD4 in 7 of 8 subjects and for CD8 in 8 of 8. Because no allograft tissue specimens were available, donor-reactive T cells may have migrated into the graft instead of being deleted. Donor-reactive sequences decreased more than third party-reactive sequences, which suggests partial antigen-specific deletion that was not related to withdrawal success. In 5 of 8 subjects, regardless of tolerance or HCV status, circulating donor-reactive CD4 TCRbeta sequences dropped significantly post-transplant. Low numbers of available donor cells limited the measurable donor-reactive repertoire in two subjects.

High-throughput TCRbeta CDR3 sequencing of frozen genomic DNA was performed by immunoSEQ, including PCR amplification, mapping, bias correction and internal controls. The published analysis was carried out like this. Only productive rearrangements were retained, and each unique TCRbeta sequence was defined by its CDR3 nucleotide sequence together with its V and J gene. For classification of a sequence as donor-reactive, at least 5-fold expansion in CFSE-low cells relative to unstimulated pre-transplant cells and a frequency of at least 0.01% were required. To ensure at least 90% detection power, minimum frequency thresholds were set for each subject based on that subject's lowest-template unstimulated sample. Jensen-Shannon divergence between the top 1000 TCRbeta sequences post-transplant and pre-transplant was used to measure repertoire turnover. Two-sided Fisher's exact tests were used to test for changes in how often donor-reactive sequences were detected. TCRdb re-hosts the immuneACCESS table, in-frame sequences only. Its copies lack some clones; in the studies checked, an unresolved V gene accounts for under half of them, and the cause for the rest is not known. D and trimming come from the DNA, and the V and J calls and clone size come from that table. This sample has thousands of clones in its table, and 30% to 35% of those were observed once. The ten biggest clones cover approximately 15% of the sample.

Deletion took 5 bases off V and 6 bases off J, with a span of 20 bases between the germline ends. The germline V gene (reference sequence) sets CDR1 to SEHNR and CDR2 to FQNEAQ. The CDR3, cysteine through phenylalanine, is 17 amino acids long. The DNA shown is the 51-base CDR3, in frame from base 1. To define alloreactive TCRbeta sequences, the proliferating CFSE-low cells from the MLR were sequenced. In CFSE-MLRs, pre-transplant recipient cells were stimulated with donor PBMCs, splenocytes or lymph node cells, or with third-party PBMCs. Randomization to immunosuppression withdrawal applied to every one of the 8 studied subjects. The Qiagen DNeasy Blood and Tissue Kit was used to isolate genomic DNA. Concerning this clone itself: The antigen it recognizes is unknown. Base qualities are not provided; no much larger clone lies one nucleotide away.

The chain uses TRBV7-9 and TRBJ1-6; the D gene is possibly TRBD1, with 5 bases matching. The sample comprised CD4+ T cells from cultured PBMCs. This receptor was identified in a human patient who received a liver transplant. After a transplant, not all T cells may be the patient's own; some may come from the graft donor. The CDR3 reads CASSRGSGTSPNSPLHF. The nucleotides are TGTGCCAGCAGCCGGGGGTCAGGGACCTCACCTAATTCACCCCTCCACTTT.